The clone carrying this T cell receptor beta chain was detected once. These data come from a study of blood T cell repertoires in COVID-19. Clones were sequenced by immunoSEQ multiplex PCR, and TCRdb holds only the in-frame ones, with some missing. Here the sample spans a few hundred thousand clones, around 82% being singletons. This CDR3 has 14 amino acids. The V gene end was trimmed by 8 bases and the J gene end by 2 bases; junction bases not matched to a gene: 6. Per the germline V gene, CDR1 is SNHLY and CDR2 is FYNNEI. Sequencing was performed on PBMCs or T cells enriched from blood (not recorded which). J is TRBJ2-5 and V is TRBV2; 9 bases map to TRBD1. The TCR originated in a woman aged 40 to 50 with acute COVID-19. In nucleotides, the CDR3 is TGTGCCAGCTCAGAAGACAGGGGGCAAGAGACCCAGTACTTC. Translation gives CASSEDRGQETQYF.